This entry lists 27 T cell receptor beta chains sequenced from one sample in a study of T-cell reconstitution after alpha-beta-depleted transplantation in children. Unique molecular identifiers were used in preparing the TCRbeta library. Each CDR3 protein gets one entry after TCRdb re-called the PCR reads with MiXCR. The sample lists 90,000 to 100,000 distinct CDR3 sequences, about a quarter occurring once. The sample in question was PBMCs, obtained before TCRalphabeta/CD19-depleted stem cell transplant. All receptors come from a boy between 2 and 10 years old with acute lymphoblastic leukemia, due to receive a stem cell transplant.

The J gene is TRBJ2-1, the V gene TRBV27; TRBD2 aligns across 12 bases. The CDR3 has 18 amino acids. V lost 5 bases and J lost 7; bases outside the gene matches: 15. The V gene's germline CDR1 is MNHEY and CDR2 SMNVEV (reference sequence). The CDR3 loop reads CASSRLAGGTLLRNEQFF. The CDR3 region has the DNA TGTGCCAGCAGTCGCCTAGCGGGAGGGACTCTCCTGAGAAATGAGCAGTTCTTC.

This clonotype was counted between two and nine times. This chain links TRBV6-1 with TRBJ2-3, with D possibly TRBD2 on 5 matching bases. The CDR3 extends over 13 amino acids. V shed 7 bases and J shed 6 bases, with 14 bases lying between them. Looked up from germline, CDR1 is MNHNS and CDR2 is SASEGT. This CDR3 reads CASMRASSDTQYF. CDR3 nucleotide sequence: TGTGCCAGCATGCGGGCCTCTTCCGATACGCAGTATTTT.

This clonotype was observed a few times. The CDR3 bases are TGCAGCGTGGACAGGTACCCTAACCTCTATGGCTACACCTTC. Protein: CSVDRYPNLYGYTF. This rearrangement joins TRBV29-1 to TRBJ1-2; 7 nucleotides agree with TRBD1. With V trimmed by 6 bases and J by 4 bases, 11 bases remained unmatched. Germline CDR1 reads SQVTM; CDR2 reads ANQGSEA. This CDR3 is 14 amino acids long.

The CDR3 DNA is TGTGCCAGCAGCCCTACGACAGGGGCGGGCTACGAGCAGTACTTC. As protein: CASSPTTGAGYEQYF. The chain links TRBV9 to TRBJ2-7; 8 bases fit TRBD1. Germline CDR1 and CDR2: SGDLS and YYNGEE. CDR3 length: 15 residues. Losses at the gene ends were 4 bases for V and 3 bases for J; bases not matched to a gene: 9.

This clonotype has just a few counts. This chain connects TRBV13 to TRBJ2-1; D is undetermined. CDR1 is PRHDT and CDR2 is FYEKMQ in the germline V gene (reference sequence). This CDR3 is built from 15 residues. The V end was cut by 5 bases, the J end by 6 bases, with 17 bases between. The CDR3 here is CASSARLKTSNEQFF. The CDR3 DNA follows: TGTGCCAGCAGCGCCCGTCTTAAAACCAGCAATGAGCAGTTCTTC.

In its sample, this clonotype was seen a few times. The chain has TRBV10-3 and TRBJ2-7, with D perhaps TRBD2 (6 bases). V gave up 3 bases and J gave up 3 bases, with 24 bases separating them. Germline loops: CDR1 ENHRY, CDR2 SYGVKD. The CDR3 spans 18 residues. CDR3 bases: TGTGCCATCAGTGACTCGAGCTCCGGGACTGGAAATTTCTACGAGCAGTACTTC. This codes for CAISDSSSGTGNFYEQYF.

This clonotype showed up just once. The J gene is TRBJ2-7, the V gene TRBV20-1; D may be TRBD1 (6 bases). The CDR3 extends over 13 amino acids. Deletions cut 5 bases from V and 2 bases from J, with 13 bases between. Per the germline V gene, CDR1 is DFQATT and CDR2 is SNEGSKA (reference sequence). CDR3 loop: CSASGQSTYEQYF. The DNA for the CDR3 is TGCAGTGCTTCCGGACAGTCAACCTACGAGCAGTACTTC.

The J gene is TRBJ2-1, the V gene TRBV11-2, with D perhaps matching TRBD2 (5 bases). The CDR3 is 15 residues long. Germline assignment: CDR1 SGHAT and CDR2 FQNNGV. V lost 5 bases and J 2 bases, leaving 13 bases between the germline ends. The CDR3 sequence: CASSARAEAYNEQFF. The DNA for the CDR3 is TGTGCCAGCAGCGCGCGGGCGGAGGCCTACAATGAGCAGTTCTTC.

The V gene is TRBV12-3 or TRBV12-4, the J gene TRBJ1-1; no definite D call. V was cut by 5 bases and J by 1 base, with 8 bases left in between. This CDR3 contains 13 residues. CDR3 sequence (DNA): TGTGCCAGCAGTCGACAAACGAACACTGAAGCTTTCTTT. It encodes CASSRQTNTEAFF.

In its sample, this clonotype ranks as medium-sized. V gene TRBV6-4 combines with J gene TRBJ2-1; D is perhaps TRBD2 (6 bases). Trimming shortened V by 0 bases and J by 6 bases, and 12 bases separated the two germline ends. The germline CDR1 and CDR2 sequences are MRHNA and SNTAGT. The CDR3 is 15 residues long. In nucleotides, the CDR3 is TGTGCCAGCAGTGACTCTAGCGGAGGGGCCAATGAGCAGTTCTTC. Translated: CASSDSSGGANEQFF.

The rearrangement links TRBV7-9 to TRBJ2-1; unclear D gene. Germline assignment: CDR1 SEHNR and CDR2 FQNEAQ (reference sequence). The CDR3 contains 15 residues. With 5 bases removed from V and 8 bases from J, the gap between germline ends came to 19 bases. CDR3 region: CASSPGNYPHDEQFF. CDR3 DNA: TGTGCCAGCAGCCCCGGAAACTACCCCCACGATGAGCAGTTCTTC.

The chain has TRBV20-1 and TRBJ2-3, with a tentative D call TRBD2 (6 bases). The CDR3 covers 17 residues. Trimming stripped 0 bases from V and 2 bases from J, with 18 bases between. The germline gives CDR1 DFQATT, CDR2 SNEGSKA (reference sequence). CDR3 in amino acids: CSARDLVSGPTTDTQYF. The DNA for the CDR3 is TGCAGTGCTAGAGATCTGGTTAGCGGACCTACCACAGATACGCAGTATTTT.

This rearrangement joins TRBV10-2 to TRBJ2-2; D is ambiguous. The germline V gene encodes CDR1 WSHSY and CDR2 SAAADI. This CDR3 region has 15 residues. The V and J ends lost 4 bases and 6 bases respectively, with 15 bases between them. CDR3 region: CASSVGQTLAGELFF. The CDR3 nucleotides read TGCGCCAGCAGTGTTGGGCAGACTCTGGCCGGGGAGCTGTTTTTT.

This clonotype was seen more than once but under ten times. This rearrangement joins TRBV11-2 to TRBJ2-3, with TRBD2 as a possible D gene (6 bases). CDR1 SGHAT and CDR2 FQNNGV come from the germline V gene. The CDR3 runs 16 residues. Trimming stripped 5 bases from V and 0 bases from J, with 15 bases between. CDR3 in amino acids: CASSHRWAGSTDTQYF. The CDR3 DNA reads as TGTGCCAGCAGCCATCGATGGGCGGGGAGCACAGATACGCAGTATTTT.

This clonotype is labeled as medium-sized. J is TRBJ2-1 and V is TRBV28; D call uncertain. Trimming removed 5 bases from V and 7 bases from J, with 9 bases in between. Per germline, CDR1 MDHEN and CDR2 SYDVKM. This CDR3 is 12 amino acids long. CDR3 DNA: TGTGCCAGCAGTCCCGGAGCGAATGAGCAGTTCTTC. Amino acid sequence: CASSPGANEQFF.

The V gene is TRBV12-3 or TRBV12-4, the J gene TRBJ1-1; D is possibly TRBD1 (6 bases). The CDR3 length is 13 residues. V was pared by 8 bases and J by 0 bases, with 10 bases between. This chain's CDR3 is CASLDSLNTEAFF. CDR3 DNA: TGTGCCAGCCTGGACAGTTTGAACACTGAAGCTTTCTTT.

This clonotype was seen more than once but under ten times. This sequence joins TRBV5-1 and TRBJ2-5; the D gene is possibly TRBD2 (6 bases). Germline lookup yields CDR1 SGHRS and CDR2 YFSETQ. This CDR3 spans 17 amino acids. The germline V and J ends were trimmed by 4 bases and 5 bases, with 24 bases remaining between them. The CDR3 bases are TGCGCCAGCAGCCCCGGTAGCGGAACGGGTAGGGAGGAGACCCAGTACTTC. This codes for CASSPGSGTGREETQYF. The full variable domain, in which reference TRBV5-1 and TRBJ2-5 provide the parts outside the CDR3, is KAGVTQTPRYLIKTRGQQVTLSCSPISGHRSVSWYQQTPGQGLQFLFEYFSETQRNKGNFPGRFSGRQFSNSRSEMNVSTLELGDSALYLCASSPGSGTGREETQYFGPGTRLLVL.

This clonotype was counted only a few times. The CDR3 loop is CASSLRTSGVNEQFF. The CDR3 DNA reads as TGCGCCAGCAGCCTTCGGACTAGCGGAGTCAATGAGCAGTTCTTC. The V call is TRBV5-1, the J call TRBJ2-1; 10 bases line up with TRBD2. CDR3 length equals 15 residues. Germline assignment: CDR1 SGHRS and CDR2 YFSETQ. With V trimmed by 4 bases and J by 6 bases, 7 bases remained unmatched.

The chain recombines TRBV5-1 with TRBJ1-4; D may be TRBD1 (5 bases). Trimming shortened V by 6 bases and J by 5 bases, and 14 bases separated the two germline ends. CDR1 is SGHRS and CDR2 is YFSETQ in the germline V gene. The CDR3 is made up of 14 amino acids. CDR3 bases: TGCGCCAGCAACCCAGGGAGCGAGAATGAAAAACTGTTTTTT. It yields the protein CASNPGSENEKLFF.

V usage is TRBV7-2 and J usage is TRBJ2-5, with D possibly matching TRBD2 (6 bases). V lost 3 bases, J lost 2 bases, and 13 bases lay in between. Germline V lookup: CDR1 SGHTA, CDR2 FQGNSA. The CDR3 length is 15 residues. CDR3 protein: CASSLVGREQETQYF. In DNA, the CDR3 is TGTGCCAGCAGCTTGGTCGGGCGGGAACAAGAGACCCAGTACTTC.

The rearrangement uses TRBV25-1 and TRBJ2-2; a weak D match, TRBD2 (6 bases). The V end was cut by 4 bases, the J end by 5 bases, with 20 bases between. The CDR3 covers 17 residues. CDR1 and CDR2 (germline): MGHDK, SYGVNS. CDR3 residues: CASSASSGGIGTGELFF. CDR3 coding DNA: TGTGCCAGCAGTGCTTCCAGCGGAGGGATAGGAACCGGGGAGCTGTTTTTT. Full variable domain (rest looked up from reference TRBV25-1 and TRBJ2-2): EADIYQTPRYLVIGTGKKITLECSQTMGHDKMYWYQQDPGMELHLIHYSYGVNSTEKGDLSSESTVSRIRTEHFPLTLESARPSHTSQYLCASSASSGGIGTGELFFGEGSRLTVL.

Only a few counts were recorded for this clonotype. This chain links TRBV18 with TRBJ2-7, with TRBD1 identical over 7 bases. Trimming took 1 base from V and 6 from J; bases not matched to a gene: 6. This CDR3 is built from 14 residues. Looked up from germline, CDR1 is KGHSH and CDR2 is LQKENI. The CDR3 loop is CASSPRDSVREQYF. CDR3 in DNA: TGTGCCAGCTCACCACGGGACAGCGTCCGCGAGCAGTACTTC. Based on the CDR3 plus reference TRBV18 and TRBJ2-7, the full variable domain is NAGVMQNPRHLVRRRGQEARLRCSPMKGHSHVYWYRQLPEEGLKFMVYLQKENIIDESGMPKERFSAEFPKEGPSILRIQQVVRGDSAAYFCASSPRDSVREQYFGPGTRLTVT.

J is TRBJ1-1 and V is TRBV6-2 or TRBV6-3; D ambiguous. Germline loops: CDR1 MNHEY, CDR2 SVGEGT. Trimming shortened V by 0 bases and J by 1 base, and 9 bases separated the two germline ends. This CDR3 is 15 amino acids long. The CDR3 loop reads CASSYSTSGNTEAFF. The CDR3 DNA reads as TGTGCCAGCAGTTACTCCACGTCAGGGAACACTGAAGCTTTCTTT.

The chain carries TRBV28 and TRBJ1-5; D not resolved. The CDR3 runs to 14 residues. The germline CDR1 and CDR2 sequences are MDHEN and SYDVKM. The V end was cut by 2 bases, the J end by 6 bases, with 11 bases between. DNA for the CDR3: TGTGCCAGCAGTTTACGTCGCGGGCTTCAGCCCCAGCATTTT. This codes for CASSLRRGLQPQHF.

The genes are TRBV27 and TRBJ2-1; tentatively, D is TRBD2 (5 bases). Germline loops: CDR1 MNHEY, CDR2 SMNVEV (reference sequence). V lost 7 bases and J lost 4, with 14 bases in between. This CDR3 has 14 amino acids. The CDR3 DNA reads as TGTGCCAGCAAGGCGAGCGGAGATTACAATGAGCAGTTCTTC. Translation: CASKASGDYNEQFF.

This clonotype was picked up a small number of times. The chain couples TRBV18 to TRBJ2-2; D remains ambiguous. The CDR3 loop spans 16 amino acids. The V gene's germline CDR1 is KGHSH and CDR2 LQKENI. Trimming removed 1 base from V and 0 bases from J, with 9 bases in between. CDR3 coding DNA: TGTGCCAGCTCACCACTCGGCGTTGCGAACACCGGGGAGCTGTTTTTT. This gives the protein CASSPLGVANTGELFF.

This clonotype was counted between two and nine times. This chain links TRBV7-8 with TRBJ1-2; the D is unclear. This CDR3 region has 11 residues. Trimming shortened V by 1 base and J by 14 bases, and 11 bases separated the two germline ends. Germline CDR1 reads SGHVS; CDR2 reads FQNEAQ. CDR3 residues: CASSLVAGLTF. DNA for the CDR3: TGTGCCAGCAGCTTAGTAGCGGGTTTGACCTTC.